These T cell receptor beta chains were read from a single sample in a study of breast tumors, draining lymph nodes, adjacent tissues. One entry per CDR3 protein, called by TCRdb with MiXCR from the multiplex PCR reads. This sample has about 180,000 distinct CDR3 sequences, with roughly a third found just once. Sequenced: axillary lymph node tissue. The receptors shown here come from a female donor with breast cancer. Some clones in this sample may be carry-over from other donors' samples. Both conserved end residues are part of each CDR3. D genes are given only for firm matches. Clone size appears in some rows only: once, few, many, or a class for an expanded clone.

CDR3: CASSQVGGPGDTQYF
DNA: TGTGCCAGCAGCCAAGTCGGGGGGCCTGGGGATACGCAGTATTTT
J: TRBJ2-3
V: TRBV14
D: -
size: many

CDR3: CASSYSIGEPADTQYF
DNA: TGTGCCAGCAGTTACTCGATTGGAGAGCCAGCCGATACGCAGTATTTT
J: TRBJ2-3
V: TRBV6-2/TRBV6-3
D: -
size: -

CDR3: CASSGTGRNTQYF
DNA: TGTGCCAGTAGCGGGACAGGGAGGAATACGCAGTATTTT
J: TRBJ2-3
V: TRBV19
D: TRBD1
size: many

CDR3: CASSLGVVSGAVETQYF
DNA: TGTGCCAGCAGCTTAGGTGTTGTTAGCGGGGCTGTGGAGACCCAGTACTTC
J: TRBJ2-5
V: TRBV7-2
D: TRBD2
size: many

CDR3: CASSSSGGVETQYF
DNA: TGTGCCAGCAGCTCGTCAGGGGGCGTTGAGACCCAGTACTTC
J: TRBJ2-5
V: TRBV5-8
D: TRBD1
size: many

CDR3: CASSQQGTLRSSGNTIYF
DNA: TGTGCCAGCAGCCAACAGGGGACACTCCGTTCCTCTGGAAACACCATATATTTT
J: TRBJ1-3
V: TRBV4-2
D: -
size: many

CDR3: CASSFYLAGETQYF
DNA: TGTGCCAGCAGTTTTTACCTAGCGGGAGAGACCCAGTACTTC
J: TRBJ2-5
V: TRBV28
D: TRBD2
size: -

CDR3: CASSGGHRDGYTF
DNA: TGTGCCAGTAGTGGGGGGCACAGGGATGGCTACACCTTC
J: TRBJ1-2
V: TRBV19
D: -
size: many

CDR3: CASSLNGGELFF
DNA: TGTGCCAGCAGCTTAAATGGCGGGGAGCTGTTTTTT
J: TRBJ2-2
V: TRBV7-3
D: -
size: many

CDR3: CASSWAHRANEKLFF
DNA: TGTGCCAGCAGTTGGGCGCACCGAGCCAATGAAAAACTGTTTTTT
J: TRBJ1-4
V: TRBV5-6
D: -
size: many

CDR3: CASSSRTGILGELFF
DNA: TGTGCCAGCAGCTCGAGGACAGGTATACTCGGGGAGCTGTTTTTT
J: TRBJ2-2
V: TRBV7-6
D: TRBD1
size: many

CDR3: CASTTTGTGLSEQFF
DNA: TGTGCCAGCACAACTACCGGGACAGGGTTGAGTGAGCAGTTCTTC
J: TRBJ2-1
V: TRBV12-3/TRBV12-4
D: TRBD1
size: many

CDR3: CASSSTGVAGRDNEQFF
DNA: TGTGCCAGCAGCTCGACAGGGGTGGCGGGACGAGATAATGAGCAGTTCTTC
J: TRBJ2-1
V: TRBV5-5
D: TRBD1
size: few

CDR3: CASSIVLGLAGYEQFF
DNA: TGTGCCAGTAGTATAGTCCTGGGGTTGGCAGGGTATGAGCAGTTCTTC
J: TRBJ2-1
V: TRBV19
D: -
size: many

CDR3: CASGLSGEGVGGYTF
DNA: TGTGCTAGTGGTTTGAGCGGGGAGGGGGTTGGTGGCTACACCTTC
J: TRBJ1-2
V: TRBV12-5
D: -
size: many

CDR3: CASSYRAGGPGYNEQFF
DNA: TGTGCCAGCAGTTACAGGGCGGGAGGGCCGGGTTACAATGAGCAGTTCTTC
J: TRBJ2-1
V: TRBV6-5
D: TRBD2
size: few

CDR3: CSARRTGGNEKLFF
DNA: TGCAGTGCTAGACGTACAGGGGGTAATGAAAAACTGTTTTTT
J: TRBJ1-4
V: TRBV20-1
D: TRBD1
size: many

CDR3: CASSIGPYEQYF
DNA: TGTGCCAGTAGTATCGGTCCCTACGAGCAGTACTTC
J: TRBJ2-7
V: TRBV19
D: -
size: many

CDR3: CASSHRDRYERFF
DNA: TGTGCCAGCAGTCACCGAGACAGGTATGAGCGGTTCTTC
J: TRBJ2-1
V: TRBV12-3/TRBV12-4
D: -
size: many

CDR3: CASSATTSGSKGGFVEQYF
DNA: TGTGCCAGCAGTGCCACGACTAGCGGGAGTAAGGGCGGCTTCGTCGAGCAGTACTTC
J: TRBJ2-7
V: TRBV2
D: TRBD2
size: many

CDR3: CASSVSGLQETQYF
DNA: TGTGCCAGCAGCGTAAGTGGTCTCCAAGAGACCCAGTACTTC
J: TRBJ2-5
V: TRBV9
D: -
size: many

CDR3: CASSPNLALPGYTF
DNA: TGTGCCAGCAGCCCGAATCTGGCTCTACCGGGCTACACCTTC
J: TRBJ1-2
V: TRBV5-5
D: -
size: -

CDR3: CSADPGTGGNEQFF
DNA: TGCAGTGCTGATCCCGGGACCGGGGGCAATGAGCAGTTCTTC
J: TRBJ2-1
V: TRBV20-1
D: -
size: many

CDR3: CASSRDRVNYGYTF
DNA: TGTGCCAGCAGCCGCGACAGGGTAAACTATGGCTACACCTTC
J: TRBJ1-2
V: TRBV14
D: TRBD1
size: many

CDR3: CASSFRQGTENEQFF
DNA: TGTGCCAGCAGTTTCCGACAGGGAACGGAAAATGAGCAGTTCTTC
J: TRBJ2-1
V: TRBV6-6
D: TRBD1
size: many

CDR3: CSVGTGGGGEKLFF
DNA: TGCAGCGTTGGGACCGGGGGCGGAGGAGAAAAACTGTTTTTT
J: TRBJ1-4
V: TRBV29-1
D: -
size: -

CDR3: CASSFSGTGPSLHF
DNA: TGTGCCAGCAGCTTCTCCGGGACAGGACCATCCCTCCACTTT
J: TRBJ1-6
V: TRBV7-9
D: TRBD1
size: -

CDR3: CAISESTGAHEQYF
DNA: TGTGCCATCAGTGAGTCGACGGGGGCCCACGAGCAGTACTTC
J: TRBJ2-7
V: TRBV10-3
D: -
size: -

CDR3: CATSKAPVYTGELFF
DNA: TGTGCCACCAGCAAGGCCCCGGTATACACCGGGGAGCTGTTTTTT
J: TRBJ2-2
V: TRBV15
D: -
size: many

CDR3: CASSLDGTGGYEQYF
DNA: TGTGCCAGCAGCTTAGATGGGACAGGGGGCTACGAGCAGTACTTC
J: TRBJ2-7
V: TRBV11-2
D: TRBD1
size: many

CDR3: CASSFDRWRETQYF
DNA: TGTGCCAGCAGCTTTGACAGGTGGAGAGAGACCCAGTACTTC
J: TRBJ2-5
V: TRBV5-4
D: -
size: many

CDR3: CASSEALPLGEQYF
DNA: TGCGCCAGCAGTGAGGCATTGCCCCTGGGCGAGCAGTACTTC
J: TRBJ2-7
V: TRBV10-2
D: -
size: many

CDR3: CASSSTSYEQYF
DNA: TGTGCCAGCAGCTCCACAAGCTACGAGCAGTACTTC
J: TRBJ2-7
V: TRBV5-4
D: -
size: many

CDR3: CASSEVGRSSYNEQFF
DNA: TGTGCCAGCAGTGAAGTCGGCAGGAGCTCCTACAATGAGCAGTTCTTC
J: TRBJ2-1
V: TRBV6-1
D: -
size: few

CDR3: CASSVGQGVAYGYTF
DNA: TGTGCCAGCAGCGTAGGACAGGGGGTGGCCTATGGCTACACCTTC
J: TRBJ1-2
V: TRBV9
D: TRBD1
size: -